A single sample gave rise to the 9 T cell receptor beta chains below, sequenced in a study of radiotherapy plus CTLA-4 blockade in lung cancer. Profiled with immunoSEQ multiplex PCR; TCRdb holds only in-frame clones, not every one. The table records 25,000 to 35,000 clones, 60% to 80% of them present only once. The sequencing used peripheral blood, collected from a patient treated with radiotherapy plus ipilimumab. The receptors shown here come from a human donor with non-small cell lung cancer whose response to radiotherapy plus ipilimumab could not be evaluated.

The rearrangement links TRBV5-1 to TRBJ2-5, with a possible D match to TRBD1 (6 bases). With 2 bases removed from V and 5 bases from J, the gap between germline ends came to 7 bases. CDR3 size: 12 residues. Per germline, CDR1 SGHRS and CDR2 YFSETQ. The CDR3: CASSLQGETQYF. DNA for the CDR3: TGCGCCAGCAGCTTACAGGGTGAGACCCAGTACTTC. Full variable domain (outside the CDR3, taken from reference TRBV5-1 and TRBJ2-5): KAGVTQTPRYLIKTRGQQVTLSCSPISGHRSVSWYQQTPGQGLQFLFEYFSETQRNKGNFPGRFSGRQFSNSRSEMNVSTLELGDSALYLCASSLQGETQYFGPGTRLLVL.

This chain's CDR3 is CAISAETNYEQYF. CDR3 sequence (DNA): TGTGCCATCAGTGCGGAGACTAACTACGAGCAGTACTTC. The V gene is TRBV10-3, the J gene TRBJ2-7; TRBD2 is a possible D gene (5 bases). Trimming took off 4 bases at V and 3 bases at J, with 10 bases between the two ends. This CDR3 has 13 amino acids. Germline lookup yields CDR1 ENHRY and CDR2 SYGVKD.

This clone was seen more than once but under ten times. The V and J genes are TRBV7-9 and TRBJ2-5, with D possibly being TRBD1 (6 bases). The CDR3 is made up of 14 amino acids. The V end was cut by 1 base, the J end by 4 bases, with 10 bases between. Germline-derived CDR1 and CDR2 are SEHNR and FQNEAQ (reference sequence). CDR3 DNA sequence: TGTGCCAGCAGCTTAGTTTCAGGGGTAGAGACCCAGTACTTC. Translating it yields CASSLVSGVETQYF.

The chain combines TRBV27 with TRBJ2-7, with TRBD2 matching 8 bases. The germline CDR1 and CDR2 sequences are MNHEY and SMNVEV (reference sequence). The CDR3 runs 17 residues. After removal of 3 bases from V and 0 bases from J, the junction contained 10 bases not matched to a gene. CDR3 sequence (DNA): TGTGCCAGCAGTTTTCTCTCCGGGCTAGCGGGCTCCTACGAGCAGTACTTC. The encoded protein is CASSFLSGLAGSYEQYF.

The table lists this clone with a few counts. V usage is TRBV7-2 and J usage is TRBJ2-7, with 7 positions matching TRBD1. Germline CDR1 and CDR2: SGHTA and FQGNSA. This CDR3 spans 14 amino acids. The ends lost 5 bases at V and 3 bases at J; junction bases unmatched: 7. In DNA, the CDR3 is TGTGCCAGCAGCCCGACCGCAGGGGGCTACGAGCAGTACTTC. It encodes CASSPTAGGYEQYF.

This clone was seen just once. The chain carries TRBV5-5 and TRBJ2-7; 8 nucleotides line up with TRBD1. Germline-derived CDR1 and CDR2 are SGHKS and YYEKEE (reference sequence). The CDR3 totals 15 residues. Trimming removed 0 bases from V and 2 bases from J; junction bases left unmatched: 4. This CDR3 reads CASSLAGTGTYEQYF. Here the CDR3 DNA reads TGTGCCAGCAGCTTGGCCGGGACAGGTACCTACGAGCAGTACTTC.

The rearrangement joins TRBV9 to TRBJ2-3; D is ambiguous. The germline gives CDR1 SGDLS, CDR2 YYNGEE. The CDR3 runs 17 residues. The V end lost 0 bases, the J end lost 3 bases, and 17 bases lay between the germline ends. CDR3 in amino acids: CASSVVRLVHYTDTQYF. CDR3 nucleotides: TGTGCCAGCAGCGTAGTCCGACTCGTACATTATACAGATACGCAGTATTTT.

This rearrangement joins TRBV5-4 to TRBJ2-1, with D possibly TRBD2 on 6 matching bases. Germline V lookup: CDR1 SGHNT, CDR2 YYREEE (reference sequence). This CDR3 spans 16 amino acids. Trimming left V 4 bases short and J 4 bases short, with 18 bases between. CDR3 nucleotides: TGTGCCAGCAGCCCCCACGGAACTAGCAGTTACAATGAGCAGTTCTTC. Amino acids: CASSPHGTSSYNEQFF.

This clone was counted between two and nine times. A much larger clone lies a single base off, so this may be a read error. The CDR3 DNA reads as TGTGCCTGGACTGTAGGCCAGGGGGACATTCAGTACTTC. This translates into CAWTVGQGDIQYF. This chain connects TRBV30 to TRBJ2-4; TRBD1 matches 7 bases. CDR3 size: 13 residues. The junction had 8 bases not matched to a gene; V was cut back by 4 bases and J by 8 bases. CDR1 and CDR2 from the germline V gene are GTSNPN and SVGIG (reference sequence).